The T cell receptor (beta chain) described here comes from a study of blood T cell repertoires in COVID-19. In the source study's methods: Estimation of nucleated cell counts relied on the amplification of reference gene primers. TCRdb keeps only in-frame clones here, not all; method: immunoSEQ multiplex PCR. D and trimming come from the DNA, and the V and J calls and clone size come from that table. The table lists 200,000 to 300,000 clones, 80% to 90% of them singletons. The sequence was obtained from a man aged 45-65 years with acute or convalescent COVID-19. The sample taken for sequencing was peripheral blood.

The CDR3 is CASTMGAFFDQPQHF. The CDR3 DNA sequence: TGTGCCAGTACCATGGGGGCTTTTTTCGATCAGCCCCAGCATTTT. This sequence joins TRBV19 and TRBJ1-5, with D tentatively TRBD1 (6 bases). Germline CDR1 reads LNHDA; CDR2 reads SQIVND (reference sequence). The length of the CDR3 is 15 residues. Trimming took 7 bases from V and 5 from J, leaving 18 bases between them.